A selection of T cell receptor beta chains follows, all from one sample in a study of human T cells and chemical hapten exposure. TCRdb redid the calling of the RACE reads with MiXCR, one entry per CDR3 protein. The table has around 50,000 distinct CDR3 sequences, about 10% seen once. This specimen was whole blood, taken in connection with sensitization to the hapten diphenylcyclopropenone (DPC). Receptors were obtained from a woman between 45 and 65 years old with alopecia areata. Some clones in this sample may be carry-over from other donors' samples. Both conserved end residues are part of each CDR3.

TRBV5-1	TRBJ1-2	CASSLGVEGRGYTF
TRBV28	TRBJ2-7	CAVGKTYEQYF
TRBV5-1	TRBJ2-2	CASSPVTGPPGELFF
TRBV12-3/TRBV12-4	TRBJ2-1	CASSFSPLAGEPNEQFF
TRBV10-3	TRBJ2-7	CAISEGGNDEQYF
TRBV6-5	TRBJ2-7	CASSHRQLGYEQYF
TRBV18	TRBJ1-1	CASSPGTGYTEAFF
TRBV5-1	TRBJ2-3	CASSFTLGGDTQYF
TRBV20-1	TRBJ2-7	CSASAGTGGYEQYF
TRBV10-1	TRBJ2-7	CASSASGTELYF
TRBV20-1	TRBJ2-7	CSASNSLTDNEQYF
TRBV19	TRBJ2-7	CASTEDRESYEQYF
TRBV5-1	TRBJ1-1	CASGTVENTEAFF
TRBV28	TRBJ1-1	CASSWTGRITEAFF
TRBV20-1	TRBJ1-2	CSASDRNYGYTF
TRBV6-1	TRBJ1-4	CASSEIGAANEKLFF
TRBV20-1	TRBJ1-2	CSATDLTYGYTF
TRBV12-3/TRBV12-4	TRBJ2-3	CASSFERGRGTDTQYF
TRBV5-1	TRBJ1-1	CASSQGRSMNTEAFF
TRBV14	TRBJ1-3	CASSQVLGQGHGNTIYF
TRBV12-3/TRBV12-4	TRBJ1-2	CASSLGNGYTF
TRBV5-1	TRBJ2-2	CASSLTQSGTGELFF
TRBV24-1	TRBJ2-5	CATSEGGVETQYF
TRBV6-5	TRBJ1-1	CASSYGQGYTEAFF
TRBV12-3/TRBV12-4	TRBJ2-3	CASSLDTDTQYF
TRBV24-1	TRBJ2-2	CATSVRGHLNTGELFF
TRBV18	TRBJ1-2	CASSPLSGDGYTF
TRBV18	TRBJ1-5	CASSPNSLRRGSQHF
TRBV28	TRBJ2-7	CASSAGIAYRTSGPPSYEQYF
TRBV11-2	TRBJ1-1	CASSLGRQGNTEAFF